A selection of T cell receptor beta chains follows, all from one sample in a study of Ad26.COV2.S vaccination and SARS-CoV-2 variants. Sequenced by immunoSEQ multiplex PCR; TCRdb stores in-frame clones only, minus some. The data hold 300,000 to 450,000 clones, with just over 90% observed a single time. The input for sequencing was peripheral blood, taken after recovery from COVID-19. The receptors were gathered from a human donor who had recovered from COVID-19. CDR3s include the opening cysteine and the closing phenylalanine or tryptophan. Fields, in order: J gene, V gene, CDR3 protein.

TRBJ1-2 TRBV19 CASSIDREKGYTF
TRBJ2-7 TRBV11-2 CASSLSVGTHEQYF
TRBJ2-7 TRBV5-6 CASSLAGGPNYEQYF
TRBJ2-5 TRBV24-1 CATSAPGRGETQYF
TRBJ2-3 TRBV7-2 CASSLRGDRTDTQYF
TRBJ2-1 TRBV7-3 CASSLDNEQFF
TRBJ1-1 TRBV5-4 CASSFGMGNTEAFF
TRBJ1-2 TRBV2 CASSDRGGGYTF
TRBJ2-1 TRBV7-2 CASSPGLGNYNEQFF
TRBJ2-5 TRBV18 CASSEAKGMYQETQYF
TRBJ1-1 TRBV11-2 CASSEGGAYTEAFF
TRBJ1-1 TRBV7-5 CARSLPSLSRVGCVRDTEAFF
TRBJ1-4 TRBV7-8 CASSPNVIGVGKLFF
TRBJ1-1 TRBV6-1 CASSEDKLMNTEAFF
TRBJ1-3 TRBV12-3/TRBV12-4 CASRWAGNTIYF
TRBJ2-1 TRBV7-9 CASIRQGARYNEQFF
TRBJ1-3 TRBV5-1 CASSLDSVLSGNTIYF
TRBJ2-3 TRBV5-1 CASSLAPLEVRSTDTQYF